These T cell receptor beta chains were read from a single sample in a study of blood T cell repertoires in COVID-19. TCRdb keeps only in-frame clones here, not all; method: immunoSEQ multiplex PCR. This sample has 110,000 to 150,000 clones; 60% to 85% occur once, and the top ten carry 7% to 9%. Sequences were obtained from peripheral blood. These TCRs come from a man between 45 and 60 years old with active or convalescent COVID-19. Each CDR3 is given with its conserved first and last residue. Each record gives: J gene, V gene, CDR3 protein.

TRBJ2-3 TRBV24-1 CATGLAGGTDTQYF
TRBJ1-5 TRBV19 CASSPRDRGDQPQHF
TRBJ2-7 TRBV30 CASGGGPRDYEQYF
TRBJ2-1 TRBV27 CASSYIQGVTYNEQFF
TRBJ2-2 TRBV27 CASSFYGTGNTGELFF
TRBJ1-5 TRBV6-5 CASRQGGQPQHF
TRBJ2-2 TRBV2 CASATGTLNTGELFF
TRBJ2-5 TRBV30 CAWRLVRETQYF
TRBJ2-1 TRBV7-3 CASSLSVAGDGEQFF
TRBJ2-7 TRBV27 CASSLREDYEQYF
TRBJ1-5 TRBV18 CASSPQWGQSNQPQHF
TRBJ1-1 TRBV29-1 CSVGVGGDTEAFF
TRBJ2-1 TRBV27 CASSFTSAPGNEQFF
TRBJ1-1 TRBV9 CASSPRWQGTEAFF
TRBJ2-5 TRBV11-3 CASSLGGEETQYF
TRBJ1-3 TRBV9 CASSVVSGGTGNTIYF
TRBJ2-5 TRBV30 CAWISQETQYF
TRBJ1-4 TRBV5-6 CASSTTVSNEKLFF
TRBJ2-1 TRBV6-5 CASGRGRAGEQFF
TRBJ1-1 TRBV13 CASSLSGRLMNTEAFF
TRBJ2-7 TRBV4-1 CASSQVSGSYEQYF
TRBJ2-1 TRBV10-1 CASRPREGREQFF
TRBJ2-5 TRBV18 CASSWTSVQETQYF
TRBJ2-2 TRBV5-1 CASSLYGGLTGELFF
TRBJ1-1 TRBV7-3 CASSLNGRAGAFF
TRBJ1-6 TRBV3-1/TRBV3-2 CASSPQVRVHNSPLHF
TRBJ1-4 TRBV6-5 CASTPGPFSEKLFF
TRBJ2-1 TRBV24-1 CATSDFASGNHNEQFF
TRBJ2-5 TRBV18 CASSVSGGQQETQYF
TRBJ2-5 TRBV9 CASSTTRGQETQYF
TRBJ2-7 TRBV2 CASSDGRLTYEQYF
TRBJ1-1 TRBV6-5 CASSKRGTEAFF
TRBJ2-5 TRBV18 CASSPSTGGEETQYF
TRBJ2-5 TRBV19 CASSILQGPQETQYF
TRBJ2-7 TRBV10-1 CASSEETSGSSSYEQYF
TRBJ1-6 TRBV4-1 CASSPVPGQGTYNSPLHF
TRBJ2-1 TRBV7-7 CASSQGLAGEAFF
TRBJ2-3 TRBV6-1 CASSETGQGAADTQYF
TRBJ2-2 TRBV24-1 CATRGGRADTGELFF
TRBJ1-1 TRBV5-1 CASSLANTEAFF
TRBJ1-1 TRBV28 CASSLLGRNTEAFF
TRBJ2-7 TRBV18 CASSPGGNNEQYF
TRBJ1-5 TRBV7-9 CASSFSGDNQPQHF
TRBJ2-7 TRBV7-6 CASSLEGRGSYEQYF
TRBJ2-7 TRBV29-1 CSHIAGEGEQYF
TRBJ2-1 TRBV3-1/TRBV3-2 CASSQEPGTYNEQFF